In its sample, the clone carrying this T cell receptor beta chain was seen a few times. Its antigen is still unknown. As every portion of the isolated RNA was reverse transcribed, the sequencing read expressed TCRB transcripts. TCRdb keeps only in-frame clones here, not all; method: immunoSEQ multiplex PCR. The table records over 90,000 clones, approximately 30% of them present only once. The sample is drawn from a study of beta chain features in type 1 diabetes. General study findings and limits: People with Type 1 diabetes carried modestly yet significantly shorter TCRB CDR3s in all four CD4+ subsets.

Trimming removed 5 bases from V and 15 bases from J; junction bases left unmatched: 3. CDR3 size: 11 residues. Germline assignment: CDR1 GTSNPN and CDR2 SVGIG (reference sequence). What was sequenced was central memory CD4+ T cells from blood. The chain has TRBV30 and TRBJ2-1; 14 bases align to TRBD2. The sequence was collected from a woman in her late teens or twenties with type 1 diabetes. In DNA, the CDR3 is TGTGCCTGGCGGACTAGCGGGAGGTCGTTCTTC. Translation gives CAWRTSGRSFF.